Below are 3 T cell receptor beta chains sequenced from a single sample in a study of blood T cell repertoires in COVID-19. Some clones are missing from TCRdb's copy, which holds only in-frame ones; the method was immunoSEQ multiplex PCR. The sample has around 180,000 clones, about four fifths seen once. Sequenced sample: peripheral blood. The receptor set was obtained from a woman older than 75 with COVID-19, enrolled during active disease.

This chain uses TRBV27 with TRBJ2-1, with 7 nucleotides matching TRBD2. This CDR3 is built from 15 residues. Germline loops: CDR1 MNHEY, CDR2 SMNVEV (reference sequence). V trimming: 4 bases; J trimming: 6 bases; junction bases outside the gene matches: 9. CDR3 sequence (DNA): TGTGCCAGCAGTTCCCTTGCTAGCGGCGTCAATGAGCAGTTCTTC. Translating it yields CASSSLASGVNEQFF.

The chain recombines TRBV2 with TRBJ1-2; 8 bases line up with TRBD1. Germline V gene sequence: CDR1 SNHLY, CDR2 FYNNEI. The ends lost 9 bases at V and 4 bases at J; junction bases unmatched: 13. CDR3 length equals 15 residues. CDR3 nucleotide sequence: TGTGCCAGGACACAGGGGGAAGTCGCTAGCTATGGCTACACCTTC. It codes for CARTQGEVASYGYTF.

This sequence joins TRBV6-5 and TRBJ1-1; 8 nucleotides agree with TRBD1. Germline loops: CDR1 MNHEY, CDR2 SVGAGI. Trimming at V came to 0 bases and at J to 5 bases, leaving 2 bases not matched to a gene. The CDR3 has 14 residues. The chain's CDR3 is CASSYSQGATEAFF. The CDR3 DNA reads as TGTGCCAGCAGTTACTCGCAGGGGGCAACTGAAGCTTTCTTT.